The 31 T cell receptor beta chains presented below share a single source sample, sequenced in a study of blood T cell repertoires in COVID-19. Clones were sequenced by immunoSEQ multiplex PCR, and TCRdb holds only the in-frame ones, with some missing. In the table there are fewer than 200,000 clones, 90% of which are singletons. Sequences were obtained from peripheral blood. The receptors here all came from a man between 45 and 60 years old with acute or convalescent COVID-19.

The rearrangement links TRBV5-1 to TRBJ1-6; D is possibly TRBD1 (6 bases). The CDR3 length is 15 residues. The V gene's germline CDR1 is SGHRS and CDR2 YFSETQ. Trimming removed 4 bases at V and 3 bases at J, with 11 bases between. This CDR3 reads CASSEQGNYNSPLHF. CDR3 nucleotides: TGCGCCAGCAGCGAACAGGGAAACTATAATTCACCCCTCCACTTT. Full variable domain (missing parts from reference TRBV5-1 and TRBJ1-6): KAGVTQTPRYLIKTRGQQVTLSCSPISGHRSVSWYQQTPGQGLQFLFEYFSETQRNKGNFPGRFSGRQFSNSRSEMNVSTLELGDSALYLCASSEQGNYNSPLHFGNGTRLTVT.

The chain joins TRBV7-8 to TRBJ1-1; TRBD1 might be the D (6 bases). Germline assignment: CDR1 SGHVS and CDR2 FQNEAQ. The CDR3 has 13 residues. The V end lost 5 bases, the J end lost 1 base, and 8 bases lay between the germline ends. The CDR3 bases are TGTGCCAGCAGCAAGGACAGGAACACTGAAGCTTTCTTT. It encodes CASSKDRNTEAFF.

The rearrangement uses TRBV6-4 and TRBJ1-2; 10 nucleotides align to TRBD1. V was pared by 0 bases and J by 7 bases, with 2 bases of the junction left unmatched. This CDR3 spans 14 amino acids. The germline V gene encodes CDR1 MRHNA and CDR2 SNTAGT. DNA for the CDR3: TGTGCCAGCAGTGACTCGACAGGGGGCTCTGGCTACACCTTC. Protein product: CASSDSTGGSGYTF.

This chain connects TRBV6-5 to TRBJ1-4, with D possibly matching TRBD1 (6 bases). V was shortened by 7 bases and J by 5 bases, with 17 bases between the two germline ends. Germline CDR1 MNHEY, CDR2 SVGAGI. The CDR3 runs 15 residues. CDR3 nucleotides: TGTGCCAGCAACCTTCAAGGCAGGGGAAATGAAAAACTGTTTTTT. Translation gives CASNLQGRGNEKLFF.

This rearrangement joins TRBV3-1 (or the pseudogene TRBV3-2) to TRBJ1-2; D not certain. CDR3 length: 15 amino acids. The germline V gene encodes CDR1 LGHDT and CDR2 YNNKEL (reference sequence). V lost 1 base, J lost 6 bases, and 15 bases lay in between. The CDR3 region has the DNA TGTGCCAGCAGCCAAGCAGCGTTGGGTGCGGATGGCTACACCTTC. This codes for CASSQAALGADGYTF.

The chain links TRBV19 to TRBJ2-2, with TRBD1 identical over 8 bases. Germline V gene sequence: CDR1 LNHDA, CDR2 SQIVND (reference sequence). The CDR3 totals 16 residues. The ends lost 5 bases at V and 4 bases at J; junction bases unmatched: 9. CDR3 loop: CASSEISGGGTGELFF. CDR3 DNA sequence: TGTGCCAGTAGTGAAATCTCAGGGGGCGGCACCGGGGAGCTGTTTTTT.

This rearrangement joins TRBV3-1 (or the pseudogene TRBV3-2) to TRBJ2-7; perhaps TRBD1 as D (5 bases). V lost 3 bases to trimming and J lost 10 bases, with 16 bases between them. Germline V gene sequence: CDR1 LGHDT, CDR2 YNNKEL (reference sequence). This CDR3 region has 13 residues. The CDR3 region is CASSQTELTQQYF. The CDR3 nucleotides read TGTGCCAGCAGCCAGACAGAACTTACGCAACAGTACTTC.

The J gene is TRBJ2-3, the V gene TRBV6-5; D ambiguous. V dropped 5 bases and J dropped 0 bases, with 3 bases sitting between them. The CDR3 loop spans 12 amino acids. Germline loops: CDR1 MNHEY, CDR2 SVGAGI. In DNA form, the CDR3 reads TGTGCCAGCAGTCTTAGCACAGATACGCAGTATTTT. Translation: CASSLSTDTQYF.

This chain's CDR3 is CASSVSGYNEQFF. The CDR3 bases are TGTGCCAGCAGCGTAAGCGGGTACAATGAGCAGTTCTTC. V usage is TRBV9 and J usage is TRBJ2-1; TRBD2 might be the D (6 bases). CDR1 is SGDLS and CDR2 is YYNGEE in the germline V gene. Trimming removed 1 base from V and 4 bases from J, with 6 bases in between. The CDR3 is 13 residues long.

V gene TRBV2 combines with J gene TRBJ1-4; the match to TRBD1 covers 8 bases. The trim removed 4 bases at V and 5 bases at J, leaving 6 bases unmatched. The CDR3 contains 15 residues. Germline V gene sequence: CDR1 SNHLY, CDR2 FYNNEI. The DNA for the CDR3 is TGTGCCAGCAGTGGACAGGGGCCGCGGAATGAAAAACTGTTTTTT. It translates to CASSGQGPRNEKLFF.

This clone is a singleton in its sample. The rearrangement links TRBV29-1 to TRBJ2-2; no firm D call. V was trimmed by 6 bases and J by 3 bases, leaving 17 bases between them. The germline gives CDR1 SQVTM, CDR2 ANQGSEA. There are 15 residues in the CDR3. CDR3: CSVAAIGADTGELFF. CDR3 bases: TGCAGCGTCGCTGCTATTGGCGCGGACACCGGGGAGCTGTTTTTT.

DNA for the CDR3: TGCGCCAGCAGTCAAGAACAGGGGGGGACATTGGAGACCCAGTACTTC. It yields the protein CASSQEQGGTLETQYF. The chain has TRBV23-1 and TRBJ2-5; weak D call: TRBD1 (8 bases). TRBV23-1 is known as an ORF, though its function is uncertain. V lost 2 bases and J lost 5, with 18 bases in between. The CDR3 consists of 16 residues.

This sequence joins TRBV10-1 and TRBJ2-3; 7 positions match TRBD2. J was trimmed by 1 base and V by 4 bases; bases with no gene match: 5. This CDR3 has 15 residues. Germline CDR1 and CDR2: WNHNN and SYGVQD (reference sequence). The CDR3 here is CASSGASGGTDTQYF. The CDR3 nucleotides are TGCGCCAGCAGTGGAGCTAGCGGAGGCACAGATACGCAGTATTTT.

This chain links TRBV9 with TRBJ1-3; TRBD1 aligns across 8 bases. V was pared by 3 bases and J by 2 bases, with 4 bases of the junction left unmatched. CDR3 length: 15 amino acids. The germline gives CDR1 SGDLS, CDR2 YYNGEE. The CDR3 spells CASSALDRAGNTIYF. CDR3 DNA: TGTGCCAGCAGCGCCTTGGACAGGGCTGGAAACACCATATATTTT.

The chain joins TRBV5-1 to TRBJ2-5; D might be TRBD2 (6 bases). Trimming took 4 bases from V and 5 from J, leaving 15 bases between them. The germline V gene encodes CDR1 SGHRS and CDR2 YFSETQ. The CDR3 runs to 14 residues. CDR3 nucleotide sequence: TGCGCCAGCAGCCAGGTCGGGGGTCTCGAGACCCAGTACTTC. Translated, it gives CASSQVGGLETQYF.

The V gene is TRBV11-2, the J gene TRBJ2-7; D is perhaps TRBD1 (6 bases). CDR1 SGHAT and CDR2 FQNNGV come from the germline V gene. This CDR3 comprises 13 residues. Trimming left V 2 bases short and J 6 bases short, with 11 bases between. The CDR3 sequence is CASSLNQGSEQYV. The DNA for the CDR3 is TGTGCCAGCAGCTTAAATCAGGGGTCCGAGCAGTACGTC.

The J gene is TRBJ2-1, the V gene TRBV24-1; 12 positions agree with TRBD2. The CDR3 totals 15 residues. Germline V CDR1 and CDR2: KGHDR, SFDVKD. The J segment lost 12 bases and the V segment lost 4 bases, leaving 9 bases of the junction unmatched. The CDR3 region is CATSDPRTSGMVQFF. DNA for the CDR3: TGTGCCACCAGTGACCCTAGGACTAGCGGGATGGTGCAGTTCTTC.

CDR3 sequence reads: CAGQYNYGYTF. In nucleotides, the CDR3 is TGTGCCGGCCAGTACAACTATGGCTACACCTTC. This rearrangement joins TRBV30 to TRBJ1-2, with D hard to call. The CDR3 is 11 residues long. Germline V gives CDR1 GTSNPN, CDR2 SVGIG (reference sequence). Trimming cost V 8 bases and J 2 bases, with 9 bases left between them.

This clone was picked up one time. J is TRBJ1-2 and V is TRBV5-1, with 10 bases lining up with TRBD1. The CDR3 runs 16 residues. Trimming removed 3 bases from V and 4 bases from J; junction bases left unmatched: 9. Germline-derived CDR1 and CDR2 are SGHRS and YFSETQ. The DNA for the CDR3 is TGCGCCAGCAGCTCCAACGGACAGGGGGGCCCCTATGGCTACACCTTC. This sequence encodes CASSSNGQGGPYGYTF.

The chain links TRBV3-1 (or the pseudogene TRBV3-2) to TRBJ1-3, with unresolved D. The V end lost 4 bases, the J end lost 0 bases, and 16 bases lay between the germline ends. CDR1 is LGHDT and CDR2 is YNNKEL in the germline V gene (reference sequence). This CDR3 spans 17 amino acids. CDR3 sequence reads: CASSPYHRHNSGNTIYF. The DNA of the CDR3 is TGTGCCAGCAGCCCCTATCATAGACACAACTCTGGAAACACCATATATTTT.

The CDR3 reads CASSPGVDTLGAETQYF. The CDR3 nucleotides are TGCGCCAGCAGCCCGGGGGTCGATACCCTAGGGGCAGAGACCCAGTACTTC. The chain employs TRBV5-1 and TRBJ2-5, with TRBD2 as a possible D gene (6 bases). From germline, CDR1 is SGHRS and CDR2 YFSETQ. The CDR3 sequence is 17 residues long. The V gene lost 4 bases and the J gene lost 4 bases, with 23 bases spanning the gap.

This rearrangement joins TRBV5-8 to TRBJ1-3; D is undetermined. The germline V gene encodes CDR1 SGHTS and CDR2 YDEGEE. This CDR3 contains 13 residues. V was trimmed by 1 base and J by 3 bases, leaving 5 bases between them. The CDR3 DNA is TGTGCCAGCAGCTTGAACATTGGAAACACCATATATTTT. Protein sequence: CASSLNIGNTIYF.

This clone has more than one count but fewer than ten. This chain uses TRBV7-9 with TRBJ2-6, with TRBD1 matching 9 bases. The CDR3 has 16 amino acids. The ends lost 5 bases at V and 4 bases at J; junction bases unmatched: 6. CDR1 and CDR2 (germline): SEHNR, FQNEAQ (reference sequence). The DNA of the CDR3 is TGTGCCAGCAGCCAACACAGGGGGCCGGGGGCCAACGTCCTGACTTTC. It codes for CASSQHRGPGANVLTF.

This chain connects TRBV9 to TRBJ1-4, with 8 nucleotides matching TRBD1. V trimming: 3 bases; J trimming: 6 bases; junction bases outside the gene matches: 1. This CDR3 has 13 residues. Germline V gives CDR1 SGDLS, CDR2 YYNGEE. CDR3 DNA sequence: TGTGCCAGCAGCGGGGGACAGGATGAAAAACTGTTTTTT. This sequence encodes CASSGGQDEKLFF.

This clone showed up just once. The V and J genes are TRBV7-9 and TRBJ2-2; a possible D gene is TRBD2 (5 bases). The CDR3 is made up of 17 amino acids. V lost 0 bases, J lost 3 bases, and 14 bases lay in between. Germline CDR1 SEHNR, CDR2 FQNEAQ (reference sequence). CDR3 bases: TGTGCCAGCAGCTTAGCCGGGCGGGCCCCCGACACCGGGGAGCTGTTTTTT. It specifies CASSLAGRAPDTGELFF.

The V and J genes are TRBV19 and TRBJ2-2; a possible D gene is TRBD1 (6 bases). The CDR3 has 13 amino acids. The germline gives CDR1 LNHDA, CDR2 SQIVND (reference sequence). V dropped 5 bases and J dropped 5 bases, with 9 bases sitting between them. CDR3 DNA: TGTGCCAGTAGTGCTCAGGGGACCGGGGAGCTGTTTTTT. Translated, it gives CASSAQGTGELFF.

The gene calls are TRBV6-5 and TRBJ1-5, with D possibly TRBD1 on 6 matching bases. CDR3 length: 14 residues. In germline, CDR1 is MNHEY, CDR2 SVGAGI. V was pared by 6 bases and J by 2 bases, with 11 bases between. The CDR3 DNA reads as TGTGCCAGCAGGTCCGACAGGCGCAATCAGCCCCAGCATTTT. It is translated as CASRSDRRNQPQHF.

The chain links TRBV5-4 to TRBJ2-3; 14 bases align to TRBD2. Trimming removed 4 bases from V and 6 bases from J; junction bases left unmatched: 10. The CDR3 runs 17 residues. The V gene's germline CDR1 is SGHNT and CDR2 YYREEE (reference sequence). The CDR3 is CASSPSTGTSGSDTQYF. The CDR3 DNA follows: TGTGCCAGCAGCCCCTCAACCGGGACTAGCGGGAGTGATACGCAGTATTTT.

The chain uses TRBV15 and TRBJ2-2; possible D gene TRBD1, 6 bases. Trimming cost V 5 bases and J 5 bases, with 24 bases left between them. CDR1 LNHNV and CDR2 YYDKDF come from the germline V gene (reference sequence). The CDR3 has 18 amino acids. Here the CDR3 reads CATSAKRGGQGKTGELFF. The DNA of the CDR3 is TGTGCCACCAGCGCTAAAAGAGGGGGTCAGGGCAAGACCGGGGAGCTGTTTTTT.

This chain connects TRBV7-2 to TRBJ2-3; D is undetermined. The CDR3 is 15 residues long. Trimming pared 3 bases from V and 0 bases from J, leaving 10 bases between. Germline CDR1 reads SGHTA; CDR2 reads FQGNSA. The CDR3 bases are TGTGCCAGCAGCTTTAGTGGCGGAAGCACAGATACGCAGTATTTT. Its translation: CASSFSGGSTDTQYF.

The CDR3 nucleotides are TGTGCCAGCAGTCCCGGGACAGGGATGATACCCTACGAGCAGTACGTC. Translation: CASSPGTGMIPYEQYV. The chain uses TRBV28 and TRBJ2-7; 9 nucleotides match TRBD1. CDR1 is MDHEN and CDR2 is SYDVKM in the germline V gene. With V trimmed by 5 bases and J by 2 bases, 10 bases remained unmatched. The CDR3 extends over 16 amino acids.